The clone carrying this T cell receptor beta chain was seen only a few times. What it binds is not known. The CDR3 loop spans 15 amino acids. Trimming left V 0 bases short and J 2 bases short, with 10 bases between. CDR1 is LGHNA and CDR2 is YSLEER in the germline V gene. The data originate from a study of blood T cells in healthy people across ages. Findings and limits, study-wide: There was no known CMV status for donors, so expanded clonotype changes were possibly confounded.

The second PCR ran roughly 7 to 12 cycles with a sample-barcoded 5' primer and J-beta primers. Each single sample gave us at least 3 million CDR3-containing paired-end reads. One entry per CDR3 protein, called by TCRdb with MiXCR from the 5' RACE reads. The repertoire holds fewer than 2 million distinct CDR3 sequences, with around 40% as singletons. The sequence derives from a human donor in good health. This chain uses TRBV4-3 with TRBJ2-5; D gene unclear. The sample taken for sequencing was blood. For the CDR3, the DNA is TGCGCCAGCAGCCAAGATATGGGTTTGCAAGAGACCCAGTACTTC. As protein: CASSQDMGLQETQYF.